Sequencing of this TCR beta chain was carried out in a study of cytotoxic CD8 clonotypes in ibrutinib-treated CLL (dated by TCRdb to the early 2020s). Study-level background: The cohort was composed of some ten relapsed/refractory and roughly 16 treatment-naive patients; IGHV unmutated status was identified in 17 patients. Responses were partial in around 25 patients and complete in 2; after median about 5.5 years follow-up, around 14 stayed in remission and around 12 progressed. The response samples were drawn at a median of roughly twelve months into treatment, with a range of roughly 6 to 36 months. On average, each sample had approximately 260,000 productive templates and around 100,000 productive rearrangements. Longitudinal samples were available for about 30% of the roughly 86 trial participants. Cryopreserved peripheral blood mononuclear cells were obtained prior to treatment, at the time of response, and at either disease progression or sustained remission. All remission and progressive disease samples were collected while patients were still receiving ibrutinib.

Study-wide findings and limitations: Clonality rose at ibrutinib response, remained stable during sustained remission, and dropped back toward baseline at progression. Baseline clonality was found to be higher than that of age-matched healthy donors and was strongly correlated with circulating CD8+ T-cell counts. Public clonotypes were rare and either shrank or stayed stable during treatment, and the rise in clonality at ibrutinib response reflected expansion of private clonotypes. Sustained-remission and progressing patients did not have matched sampling times, and lymph node repertoires were not examined.

A distance of 7 bases separates the germline ends of V and J, which lose 1 base and 0 bases respectively. The CDR3 measures 14 amino acids from cysteine to phenylalanine. Only the CDR3 DNA is retained, 42 bases long and in frame from the first base. Looking up the germline V gene yields CDR1 SGHTA and CDR2 FQGNSA. What the time point label conveys for this sample: progressive disease on ibrutinib. For TCR beta library preparation, 1.5 to 2 micrograms of genomic DNA was extracted from cryopreserved PBMCs. Longitudinal blood samples from CLL patients on ibrutinib monotherapy were analyzed using high-throughput TCR beta sequencing. The patients were enrolled in a single-center, open-label phase 2 trial of ibrutinib monotherapy. On this clone itself: It has no known antigen specificity. No much larger clone exists at a distance of one base, and base qualities are not known.

A MiSeq instrument was used for deep resolution sequencing, which targeted depths ranging from 1 in 1 million up to 1 in 200,000 T cells, with coverage averaging 10x for each clonotype. TCR beta libraries were generated with the immunoSEQ hsTCRB Kit. As for how the authors treated the data: Data were analyzed with ImmunoSEQ Data Assistant and ImmunoSEQ Analyzer, with V, D and J genes assigned per IMGT definitions. Clonality was computed as one minus normalized Shannon entropy of productive rearrangement frequencies, ranging from 0 to 1. Public clonotype analysis was restricted to overrepresented clonotypes comprising at least 0.05% of each patient's repertoire. Repertoires from about a dozen age-matched healthy donors in immuneACCESS were used as clonality controls. TCRdb retrieved this table from immuneACCESS and kept in-frame rearrangements only. Not all clones are present; in checked studies, unresolved V genes account for under half, and no reason is known for the remainder. V, J and clone size are those of that table, while D and trimming were read from the DNA. The sample table shows 50,000 to 70,000 clones, and 50% to 70% are seen once. The ten largest clones add up to approximately 24% of the sample.

This clonotype was sampled from a human donor with chronic lymphocytic leukemia. Specimen: PBMCs, collected at disease progression, from a patient treated with ibrutinib. The chain is encoded by TRBV7-2 joined to TRBJ2-7, with the identity of the D gene unclear. The CDR3 protein is CASSLGGTSYEQYF. Here is the DNA: TGTGCCAGCAGCTTAGGCGGAACCTCCTACGAGCAGTACTTC.